One T cell receptor (beta chain) is described in this entry. Germline lookup yields CDR1 MNHEY and CDR2 SVGEGT. The CDR3 contains 12 residues. V shed 6 bases and J shed 10 bases, with 12 bases lying between them. In the authors' workflow: Quantification of nucleated cells was approximated via reference gene primer amplification. TCRdb keeps only in-frame clones here, not all; method: immunoSEQ multiplex PCR. That table supplies the V and J calls and clone size; D and trimming were determined from the DNA. The sample consists of about 120,000 clones, about 85% of them appearing once. The data were taken from a study of blood T cell repertoires in COVID-19. Study summary: Researchers got acute and convalescent COVID-19 samples from the United States, Italy and Spain. PBMCs, B-cell-depleted T cells, or T cells provided the cDNA or gDNA that made up the material.

The sequencing sample was made of peripheral blood. This receptor was identified in a human donor in a cohort sampled during active COVID-19. V usage is TRBV6-2 or TRBV6-3 and J usage is TRBJ1-4, with D uncertain. The CDR3 reads CASRYTVGKLFF. The CDR3 DNA is TGTGCCAGCAGGTACACAGTGGGAAAACTGTTTTTT.